Shown below are 4 T cell receptor beta chains from a single sample sequenced in a study of cytomegalovirus exposure and HLA in healthy donors. Amplification used 60 Vbeta primers and 13 Jbeta primers. The repertoire was sequenced with immunoSEQ multiplex PCR; TCRdb's copy has only in-frame clones and lacks some. The table shows fewer than 200,000 clones, with about 72% occurring only once. The specimen sequenced was PBMCs. The receptors originated from a man between 60 and 75 years old in good health and CMV-seronegative.

This chain connects TRBV27 to TRBJ1-5; 7 bases fit TRBD1. The CDR3 is made up of 15 amino acids. Germline CDR1 reads MNHEY; CDR2 reads SMNVEV (reference sequence). The V and J ends lost 6 bases and 3 bases, in that order; junction bases with no gene match: 8. The CDR3 sequence is CASRKGARDNQPQHF. As DNA, the CDR3 is TGTGCCAGCAGGAAGGGGGCCCGCGACAATCAGCCCCAGCATTTT.

This rearrangement joins TRBV6-5 to TRBJ1-5; perhaps TRBD1 as D (5 bases). Germline CDR1 reads MNHEY; CDR2 reads SVGAGI. The CDR3 has 15 residues. V lost 0 bases and J 4 bases, leaving 10 bases between the germline ends. CDR3 in amino acids: CASSYSGHPNQPQHF. The CDR3 coding sequence is TGTGCCAGCAGTTACTCTGGACACCCGAATCAGCCCCAGCATTTT.

The rearrangement joins TRBV11-3 to TRBJ2-3; 9 bases fit TRBD2. This CDR3 has 16 amino acids. CDR1 is SGHNT and CDR2 is YENEEA in the germline V gene. V trimming: 3 bases; J trimming: 2 bases; junction bases outside the gene matches: 6. The CDR3 DNA reads as TGTGCCAGCAGCTTCCGTAGCGGGGGAACCACAGATACGCAGTATTTT. Its protein is CASSFRSGGTTDTQYF.

This clone showed up just once. Other DNA sequences in the sample encode the same CDR3. The genes are TRBV30 and TRBJ1-6; 9 bases are shared with TRBD1. The germline CDR1 and CDR2 sequences are GTSNPN and SVGIG (reference sequence). The junction had 1 base not matched to a gene; V was cut back by 0 bases and J by 7 bases. The CDR3 sequence is 14 residues long. CDR3 in amino acids: CAWSVGTGNSPLHF. The CDR3 nucleotides are TGTGCCTGGAGTGTTGGGACAGGGAATTCACCCCTCCACTTT.